This TCR beta chain stems from a study of T cell responses to AZD1222 COVID-19 vaccine. Germline-derived CDR1 and CDR2 are SGHRS and YFSETQ. This CDR3 spans 15 amino acids. V was pared by 4 bases and J by 2 bases, with 12 bases between. Data came from immunoSEQ multiplex PCR; TCRdb stores just in-frame clones and leaves some out. The sample includes some 49,000 clones, about 90% of them seen just once. Findings and limits, study-wide: Repertoires were obtained only post-peak T cell response.

About this clone itself: Its antigen is as yet unknown.

This receptor was identified in an adult who received the AZD1222 COVID-19 vaccine. The chain links TRBV5-1 to TRBJ1-4; D is perhaps TRBD1 (6 bases). Sequenced material: peripheral blood, taken 28 days after the second AZD1222 dose. CDR3 sequence: CASSKDQGTNEKLFF. In nucleotides, the CDR3 is TGCGCCAGCAGCAAGGACCAGGGGACTAATGAAAAACTGTTTTTT.